These T cell receptor beta chains were read from a single sample in a study of T cells in Graves' hyperthyroidism and ophthalmopathy. TCRdb re-called the multiplex PCR reads with MiXCR, one entry per CDR3 protein. The sample lists some 770,000 distinct CDR3 sequences, less than 20% occurring once. Material for sequencing was blood. The receptor set was obtained from a man aged 18 to 29 with Graves' hyperthyroidism. Each CDR3 is given with its conserved first and last residue.

v_call cdr3_aa
TRBV24-1 CATSDWDRGTGYTF
TRBV13 CASSLGRGGSTDTQYF
TRBV7-9 CASSEDRGINEQFF
TRBV28 CASSPGGGAPGRAQYF
TRBV6-1 CASRPGQAGGQPQHF
TRBV7-2 CASRWGRTNTEAFF
TRBV5-1 CASSLQSPEDEQYF
TRBV15 CATSGLAGNNEQFF
TRBV12-3/TRBV12-4 CASTFGQARTDTQYF
TRBV12-3/TRBV12-4 CASSPAPYEQYF
TRBV6-1 CASSVSGTGNQPQHF
TRBV6-5 CASSYFLGREGQSYNEQFF
TRBV5-1 CASSFWGPGTGELFF
TRBV10-3 CAISDVLAGGFSYEQYF
TRBV30 CASQGPGSSYNSPLHF
TRBV29-1 CSVLQHSYNEQFF
TRBV28 CASSLPGWGGNTEAFF
TRBV10-1 CASGSLEGTIWFSYEQYF
TRBV5-1 CASSADPGQGTNEQFF
TRBV9 CASSAEASSYNSPLHF
TRBV20-1 CSARPDGWGLHNSPLHF
TRBV7-3 CASSLTGGGAGELSF
TRBV7-3 CASSLSPGELFF
TRBV20-1 CSATGDNQPQHF
TRBV4-3 CASSQDASFNTIYF
TRBV4-1 CASSRMWTGLGNTIYF
TRBV5-8 CASNHRGGLNTEAFF
TRBV3-1 CASIATGTGGVAFF
TRBV2 CASSVGTLAYEQYF
TRBV18 CASSPPPEPPDTQYF
TRBV29-1 CSVARVSSYEQYF